What follows is one T cell receptor beta chain and its context. Its antigen is as yet unknown. The source of the sample is a study of OX40 agonist ivuxolimab in advanced cancers. The overall study: Patients with hepatocellular carcinoma, melanoma, renal cell or head and neck cancer made up the dose-escalation patients. There were three patients with partial responses, one having hepatocellular carcinoma and two cutaneous melanoma. Points from the study as a whole: At 0.1 to 3.0 mg/kg, clonal expansion of CD4+ and CD8+ blood T cells had occurred by week 6.

Systemic immunosuppression or autoimmune disease history was grounds to exclude patients. V shed 4 bases, J shed 6 bases, and the junction held 2 bases outside the gene matches. This CDR3 contains 14 residues. CDR1 is SGHRS, CDR2 YFSETQ, per germline. Clones were sequenced by immunoSEQ multiplex PCR, and TCRdb holds only the in-frame ones, with some missing. The profile covers 60,000 or so clones, with 70% to 90% appearing a single time and around 0.91% taken by the ten largest. This receptor was taken from an adult with an advanced solid tumor such as melanoma, head and neck, liver or kidney cancer. V gene TRBV5-1 combines with J gene TRBJ1-4, with 11 bases that match TRBD1. Sequences were derived from CD4+ or CD8+ T cells sorted from blood, sampled in a trial of the OX40 agonist ivuxolimab. The CDR3 DNA reads as TGCGCCAGCAGCCGGACAGGGGGCGATGAAAAACTGTTTTTT. Its translation is CASSRTGGDEKLFF.